The present TCR beta chain was sequenced within a study of blood T cell repertoires in COVID-19. Background on the study: Specimens from acute and convalescent COVID-19 originated in the United States, Italy and Spain. Nucleic acid was either cDNA or gDNA, and it came from T cells, B-cell-depleted T cells, or PBMCs.

CDR3 size: 15 residues. The germline V gene has CDR1 SEHNR and CDR2 FQNEAQ (reference sequence). The J segment lost 8 bases and the V segment lost 5 bases, leaving 12 bases of the junction unmatched. This clone was found many times. Authors' data handling: By means of reference gene primer amplification, nucleated cell counts were estimated. Assay: immunoSEQ multiplex PCR; the TCRdb copy retains only in-frame clones and omits some. V and J calls and clone size follow that table, whereas D and trimming were derived from the DNA. The table lists approximately 200,000 clones, approximately 89% of them singletons, with roughly 4.2% in the top ten.

The sequenced sample consisted of peripheral blood. The J gene is TRBJ1-2, the V gene TRBV7-9; 9 bases are a match to TRBD1. The sequence was collected from a young woman with acute or convalescent COVID-19. CDR3 nucleotide sequence: TGTGCCAGCAGCCTTCCGGACAGGGGAGCCGGGGGCTACACCTTC. It specifies CASSLPDRGAGGYTF.